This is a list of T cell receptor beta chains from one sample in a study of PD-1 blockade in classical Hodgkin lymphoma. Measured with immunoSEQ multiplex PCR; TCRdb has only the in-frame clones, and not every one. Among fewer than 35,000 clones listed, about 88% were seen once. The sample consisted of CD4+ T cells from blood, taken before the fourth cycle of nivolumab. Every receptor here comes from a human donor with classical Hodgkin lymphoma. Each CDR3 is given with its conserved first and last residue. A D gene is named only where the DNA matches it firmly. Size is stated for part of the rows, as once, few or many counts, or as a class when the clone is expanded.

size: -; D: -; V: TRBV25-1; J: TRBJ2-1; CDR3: CASSPQTGWNEQFF; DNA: TGTGCCAGCAGTCCCCAGACGGGATGGAATGAGCAGTTCTTC
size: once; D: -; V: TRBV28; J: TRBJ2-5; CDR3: CASSLSTGLHQETQYF; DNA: TGTGCCAGCAGCCTATCAACAGGTTTACACCAAGAGACCCAGTACTTC
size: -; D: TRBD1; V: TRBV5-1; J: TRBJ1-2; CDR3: CASSFAHGTGGDGYTF; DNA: TGCGCCAGCAGTTTCGCTCACGGGACAGGGGGCGATGGCTACACCTTC
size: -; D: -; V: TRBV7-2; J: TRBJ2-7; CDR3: CASSLGGTYEQYF; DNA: TGTGCCAGCAGCTTAGGGGGAACCTACGAGCAGTACTTC
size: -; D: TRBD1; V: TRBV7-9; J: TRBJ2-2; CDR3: CASSHRDRATGELFF; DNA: TGTGCCAGCAGTCACCGGGACAGGGCCACCGGGGAGCTGTTTTTT
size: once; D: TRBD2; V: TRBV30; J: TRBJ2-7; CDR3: CAWSRGEVGQYF; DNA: TGTGCCTGGAGTCGGGGGGAAGTAGGGCAGTACTTC
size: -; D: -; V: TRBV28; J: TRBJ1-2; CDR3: CASSLWEGGNGYTF; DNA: TGTGCCAGCAGTTTATGGGAGGGAGGGAATGGCTACACCTTC
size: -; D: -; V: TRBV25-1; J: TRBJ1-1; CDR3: CASSRHTGSRNTEAFF; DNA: TGTGCCAGCAGTAGACATACAGGGAGTAGAAACACTGAAGCTTTCTTT
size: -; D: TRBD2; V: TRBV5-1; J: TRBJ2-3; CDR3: CASRRETSGVNTDTQYF; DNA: TGCGCCAGCAGGAGGGAAACTAGCGGGGTTAACACAGATACGCAGTATTTT
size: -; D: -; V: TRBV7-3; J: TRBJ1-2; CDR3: CASSPSAPYGYTF; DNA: TGTGCCAGCAGCCCCTCAGCGCCCTATGGCTACACCTTC
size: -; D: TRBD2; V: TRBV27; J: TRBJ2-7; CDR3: CASSPGLAASYEQYF; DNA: TGTGCCAGCAGCCCGGGACTAGCGGCTTCCTACGAGCAGTACTTC
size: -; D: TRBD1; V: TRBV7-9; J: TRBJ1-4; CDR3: CASSFSGQINEKLFF; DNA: TGTGCCAGCAGCTTCTCGGGACAGATAAATGAAAAACTGTTTTTT
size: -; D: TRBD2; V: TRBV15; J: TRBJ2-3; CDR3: CATSRDLADPDTQYF; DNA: TGTGCCACCAGCAGAGACCTAGCGGATCCAGATACGCAGTATTTT
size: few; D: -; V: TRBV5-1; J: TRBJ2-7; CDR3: CASSLASGGGAYEQYF; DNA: TGCGCCAGCAGCTTGGCTTCGGGTGGAGGTGCCTACGAGCAGTACTTC
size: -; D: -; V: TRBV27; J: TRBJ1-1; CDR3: CASSERRGLRAFF; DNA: TGTGCCAGCAGTGAGCGACGGGGCTTAAGGGCTTTCTTT